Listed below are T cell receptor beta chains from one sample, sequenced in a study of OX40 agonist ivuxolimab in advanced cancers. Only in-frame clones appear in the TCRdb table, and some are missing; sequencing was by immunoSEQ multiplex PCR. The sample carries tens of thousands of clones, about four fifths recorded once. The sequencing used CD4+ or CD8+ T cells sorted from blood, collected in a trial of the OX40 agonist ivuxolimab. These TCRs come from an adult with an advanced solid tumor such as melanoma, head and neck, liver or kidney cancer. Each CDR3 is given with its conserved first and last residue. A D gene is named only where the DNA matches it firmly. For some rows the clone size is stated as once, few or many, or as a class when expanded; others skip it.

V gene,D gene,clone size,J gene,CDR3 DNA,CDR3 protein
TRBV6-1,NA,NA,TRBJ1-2,TGTGCCAGCAGTGATAGATCCGATGGCTACACCTTC,CASSDRSDGYTF
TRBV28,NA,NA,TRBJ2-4,TGTGCCAGCAGTCTCCGGGGGCGGGGCTGGGACATTCAGTACTTC,CASSLRGRGWDIQYF
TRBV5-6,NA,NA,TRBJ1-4,TGTGCCAGCAGCGCGGTAGCTGAAAAACTGTTTTTT,CASSAVAEKLFF
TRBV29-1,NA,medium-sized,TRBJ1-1,TGCAGCGTTGAGGGGGTGAACACTGAAGCTTTCTTT,CSVEGVNTEAFF
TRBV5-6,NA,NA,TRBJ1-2,TGTGCCAGCAGCTTGGACCGTCTCGGCTACACCTTC,CASSLDRLGYTF
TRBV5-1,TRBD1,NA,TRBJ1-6,TGCGCCAGCAGCTTAGGGACAGGGTTTAGCTCCTATAATTCACCCCTCCACTTT,CASSLGTGFSSYNSPLHF
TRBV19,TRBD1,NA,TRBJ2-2,TGTGCCAGTAGTATGTATTCGGGACAGGGCAAGACCGGGGAGCTGTTTTTT,CASSMYSGQGKTGELFF
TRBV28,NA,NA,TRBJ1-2,TGTGCCAGCATCACAGGGCCAGGGAACTATGGCTACACCTTC,CASITGPGNYGYTF
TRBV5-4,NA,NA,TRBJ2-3,TGTGCCAGCAGCCAAGAGGGGGCTAGCGGCACAGATACGCAGTATTTT,CASSQEGASGTDTQYF
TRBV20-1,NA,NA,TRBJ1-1,TGCAGTGCTATCAGGAACACTGAAGCTTTCTTT,CSAIRNTEAFF
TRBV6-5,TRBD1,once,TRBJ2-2,TGTGCCAGCAGCCAAGGACAGGGGGTCACCGGGGAGCTGTTTTTT,CASSQGQGVTGELFF
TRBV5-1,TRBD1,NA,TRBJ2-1,TGCGCCAGCAGCAAACCGGGACAGGGAATGGAAAATGAGCAGTTCTTC,CASSKPGQGMENEQFF
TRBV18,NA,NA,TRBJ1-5,TGTGCCAGCTCACTCGGACAGAGGGGCAATCAGCCCCAGCATTTT,CASSLGQRGNQPQHF
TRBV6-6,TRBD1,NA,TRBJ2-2,TGTGCCAGCAATAACAGGGGGAACACCGGGGAGCTGTTTTTT,CASNNRGNTGELFF
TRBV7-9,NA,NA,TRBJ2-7,TGTGCCAGCAGCTTAGCTCCGGGGGTTGAGCAGTACTTC,CASSLAPGVEQYF
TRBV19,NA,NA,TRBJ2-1,TGTGCCAGTAGTCCCCGACTAGGGCCGGATGAGCAGTTCTTC,CASSPRLGPDEQFF
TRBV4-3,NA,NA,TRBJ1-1,TGCGCCAGCAGCCAAGGGTGGTGGAGGAACACTGAAGCTTTCTTT,CASSQGWWRNTEAFF
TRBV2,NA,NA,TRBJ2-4,TGTGCCACCGGGACAGCCAAAAACATTCAGTACTTC,CATGTAKNIQYF
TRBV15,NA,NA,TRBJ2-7,TGTGCCACCAGCACCTCCGGGAAGAGGGGCGAGCAGTACTTC,CATSTSGKRGEQYF
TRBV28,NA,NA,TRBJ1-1,TGTGCCAGCAGCTGGGGGACAGAAGCTTTCTTT,CASSWGTEAFF
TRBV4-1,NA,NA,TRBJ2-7,TGCGCCAGCAGCCAGGCCTCCGGGACGGCATACGAGCAGTACTTC,CASSQASGTAYEQYF
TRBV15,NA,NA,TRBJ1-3,TGTGCCACCAGCAGAGGTCCCTCTGGAAACACCATATATTTT,CATSRGPSGNTIYF
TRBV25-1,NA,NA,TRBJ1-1,TGTGCCAGCAGTGAACCAGGGACTGAAGCTTTCTTT,CASSEPGTEAFF
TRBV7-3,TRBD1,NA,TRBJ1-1,TGTGCCAGCAGCCGACAGGGGTTGGCTGAAGCTTTCTTT,CASSRQGLAEAFF
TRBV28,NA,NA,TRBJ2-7,TGTGCCAGCAGTTGGCGGCTCACAACCTACGAGCAGTACTTC,CASSWRLTTYEQYF
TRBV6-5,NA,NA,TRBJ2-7,TGTGCCAGCAGCCTCGGACGGGACTACGAGCAGTACTTC,CASSLGRDYEQYF
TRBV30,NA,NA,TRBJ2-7,TGTGCCTGGAGTGTAAGGGGGAGCTCCTACGAGCAGTACTTC,CAWSVRGSSYEQYF
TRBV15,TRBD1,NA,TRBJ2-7,TGTGCCACCAGCAGAGGAGTAGGACAGGGGGTGAACGAGCAGTACTTC,CATSRGVGQGVNEQYF
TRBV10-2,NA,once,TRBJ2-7,TGCGCCAGCAGAGGGCGGGATAGATACGAGCAGTACTTC,CASRGRDRYEQYF
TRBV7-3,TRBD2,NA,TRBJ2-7,TGTGCCAGCAGCCCCTCGACTAGCGGCACCTACGAGCAGTACTTC,CASSPSTSGTYEQYF
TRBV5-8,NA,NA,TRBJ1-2,TGTGCCAGCAGCTTGGGGTATGACTACACCTTC,CASSLGYDYTF
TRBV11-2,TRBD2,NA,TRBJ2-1,TGTGCCAGCAGCTTAGAGGCGGGAGATGGAAATGAGCAGTTCTTC,CASSLEAGDGNEQFF
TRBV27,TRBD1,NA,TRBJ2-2,TGTGCCAGCAGTTATATGACAGGGGTGGCCGGGGAGCTGTTTTTT,CASSYMTGVAGELFF
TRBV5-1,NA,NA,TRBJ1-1,TGCGCCAGCAGCTTGCGACCCTCTGAAGCTTTCTTT,CASSLRPSEAFF
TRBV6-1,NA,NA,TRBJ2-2,TGTGCCAGCAGTGGACTAGGAGGGGACACCGGGGAGCTGTTTTTT,CASSGLGGDTGELFF
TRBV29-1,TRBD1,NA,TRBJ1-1,TGCAGCGTTAGACAGGGGCGCAACACTGAAGCTTTCTTT,CSVRQGRNTEAFF
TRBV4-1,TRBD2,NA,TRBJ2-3,TGCGCCAGCAGCCCGGGACTAGCGGTCACAGATACGCAGTATTTT,CASSPGLAVTDTQYF
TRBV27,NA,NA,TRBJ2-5,TGTGCCAGCAGCTTGGGGTACCAAGAGACCCAGTACTTC,CASSLGYQETQYF
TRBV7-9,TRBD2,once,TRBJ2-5,TGTGCCAGCAGCTTAGTACGGGAGGGGACCCAGTACTTC,CASSLVREGTQYF